This entry describes one T cell receptor (beta chain). With 3 bases clipped from V and 5 bases from J, the junction kept 6 bases outside the gene matches. Germline V gene sequence: CDR1 PRHDT, CDR2 FYEKMQ (reference sequence). The CDR3 extends over 14 amino acids. The data belong to a study of blood T cell repertoires in COVID-19. Data came from immunoSEQ multiplex PCR; TCRdb stores just in-frame clones and leaves some out. The sample has some 190,000 clones; approximately 90% are singletons. This chain links TRBV13 with TRBJ2-7, with 8 bases aligning to TRBD1. Sequenced input: peripheral blood. The clonotype was recovered from a human donor in a cohort sampled during active COVID-19. CDR3 amino acids: CASSFGRGLNEQYF. CDR3 DNA sequence: TGTGCCAGCAGCTTTGGCAGGGGGCTAAACGAGCAGTACTTC.